This paragraph covers one TCR beta chain sequence. This entry is derived from a study of blood T cell repertoires in COVID-19. V lost 6 bases and J lost 7; bases outside the gene matches: 6. The CDR3 has 15 amino acids. Germline assignment: CDR1 MDHEN and CDR2 SYDVKM. The method was immunoSEQ multiplex PCR; TCRdb's version includes in-frame clones alone and lacks a portion of them. The data show fewer than 250,000 clones, about 84% seen once. The sequence derives from a woman aged 80 or over with COVID-19, enrolled during active disease. The source material was peripheral blood. The chain joins TRBV28 to TRBJ1-6; 10 bases agree with TRBD1. In DNA, the CDR3 is TGTGCCAGCAGAACCGGACAGGGGGGGAATTCACCCCTCCACTTT. Amino acids: CASRTGQGGNSPLHF.